This T cell receptor (beta chain) was captured in a study of T cells in Graves' hyperthyroidism and ophthalmopathy. Between the trimmed V and J ends, which lost 4 bases and 3 bases, there was a span of 10 bases. Germline CDR1 reads SGHRS; CDR2 reads YFSETQ. This CDR3 is 13 amino acids long. Authors of the study amplified TCR beta CDR3 regions from RNA transcripts. A set of HTBI primers served as the primers for a first-round RT-PCR of the TCR CDR3. In TCRdb, the multiplex PCR reads were re-called with MiXCR into one record per CDR3 protein. The data hold around 340,000 distinct CDR3 sequences, with roughly 15% observed a single time. This clonotype turned up a few times. What it binds is unknown. General study results and limits: Separation of ophthalmopathy from stable hyperthyroidism was achieved by a 13 V-J model. Onset of ophthalmopathy came a median around 7.1 months after the model predicted it.

Exclusion of patients followed from uncontrolled infection, other autoimmune disease, pregnancy or lactation. Clinical symptoms, serum thyroxine and TRAb, thyroid ultrasound and orbital computed tomography were used for the diagnoses. Sequenced: blood. J is TRBJ1-1 and V is TRBV5-1; D remains ambiguous. This TCR was sampled from a man in his thirties or forties with Graves' hyperthyroidism. The CDR3 coding sequence is TGCGCCAGCAGCCTACAGCCGGACACTGAAGCTTTCTTT. This sequence encodes CASSLQPDTEAFF.